The text below deals with one TCR beta chain. The same CDR3 arises from other DNA sequences in this sample as well. The sample is drawn from a study of OX40 agonist ivuxolimab in advanced cancers. Sequencing was performed with immunoSEQ multiplex PCR; in TCRdb, only in-frame clones are kept and a portion is missing. This repertoire shows roughly 76,000 clones, about 85% found once; its top ten account for around 3.2%. The sequences come from CD4+ or CD8+ T cells sorted from blood, collected in a trial of the OX40 agonist ivuxolimab. This sequence originates from an adult with an advanced solid tumor such as melanoma, head and neck, liver or kidney cancer.

CDR3 amino acids: CAWSVLQNTGELFF. The CDR3 nucleotides read TGTGCCTGGAGTGTACTTCAGAACACCGGGGAGCTGTTTTTT. V and J are TRBV30 and TRBJ2-2; D gene uncertain. Trimming shortened V by 0 bases and J by 1 base, and 6 bases separated the two germline ends. This CDR3 comprises 14 residues. The V gene's germline CDR1 is GTSNPN and CDR2 SVGIG (reference sequence). The entire variable domain, with the rest obtained from reference TRBV30 and TRBJ2-2, is as follows: SQTIHQWPATLVQPVGSPLSLECTVEGTSNPNLYWYRQAAGRGLQLLFYSVGIGQISSEVPQNLSASRPQDRQFILSSKKLLLSDSGFYLCAWSVLQNTGELFFGEGSRLTVL.